This T cell receptor beta chain appears in the sequencing data of a study of T cells in Graves' hyperthyroidism and ophthalmopathy. Study background: Pretreatment peripheral blood was obtained at initial diagnosis. The study, taken as a whole, reports: Most thyroid clonotypes expanded above 0.001 appeared in blood too.

The source material, RNA transcripts, was used to amplify TCR beta CDR3 regions. Using the HTBI primer set, a first-round RT-PCR was run on the TCR CDR3. TCRdb itself ran the multiplex PCR reads through MiXCR, one entry per CDR3 protein. The repertoire holds about 480,000 distinct CDR3 sequences, around 14% seen once, with less than 20% in the top ten. Comments on this clonotype: Antigen: not known.

The ends lost 2 bases at V and 3 bases at J; junction bases unmatched: 10. CDR1 and CDR2 from the germline V gene are MGHRA and YSYEKL. This CDR3 spans 17 amino acids. Stability of Graves' hyperthyroidism was defined as absent ophthalmopathy progression within 18 months. Patients aged 18 to 65 with hyperthyroidism were newly diagnosed, with duration under 2 months. The material sequenced was blood. The chain joins TRBV4-1 to TRBJ2-1; 7 bases match TRBD2. This TCR was recovered from a woman under 30 with Graves' hyperthyroidism. CDR3 sequence: CASSQLFAGAGYNEQFF. CDR3 coding DNA: TGCGCCAGCAGCCAACTGTTCGCGGGAGCTGGCTACAATGAGCAGTTCTTC.